This passage covers 27 T cell receptor beta chains from one sample sequenced in a study of cytomegalovirus exposure and HLA in healthy donors. PCR involved 60 Vbeta and 13 Jbeta primers. Measured with immunoSEQ multiplex PCR; TCRdb has only the in-frame clones, and not every one. The sample shows 60,000 to 100,000 clones, about 78% of them seen only once. The material sequenced was PBMCs. All receptors derive from a man aged 40-49 years in good health and CMV-seronegative.

The gene calls are TRBV28 and TRBJ1-4; 8 bases are shared with TRBD1. The germline V gene encodes CDR1 MDHEN and CDR2 SYDVKM. V trimming: 5 bases; J trimming: 8 bases; junction bases outside the gene matches: 10. The CDR3 covers 15 residues. The CDR3 is CASSLDRGSWEKLFF. CDR3 DNA: TGTGCCAGCAGTCTTGACAGGGGCAGTTGGGAAAAACTGTTTTTT.

This clone was seen a single time. Different DNA sequences within this sample yield the same CDR3. The chain joins TRBV27 to TRBJ1-1; D gene uncertain. CDR3 length: 13 amino acids. Per the germline V gene, CDR1 is MNHEY and CDR2 is SMNVEV (reference sequence). V was clipped by 2 bases and J by 4 bases, with 8 bases between them. The CDR3 nucleotides read TGTGCCAGCAGTTTAGCGGGAGGCACTGAAGCTTTCTTT. Protein: CASSLAGGTEAFF.

The gene calls are TRBV7-9 and TRBJ1-5, with a weak D call TRBD1 (6 bases). V dropped 5 bases and J dropped 0 bases, with 14 bases sitting between them. Germline loops: CDR1 SEHNR, CDR2 FQNEAQ (reference sequence). This CDR3 is built from 16 residues. The CDR3 sequence is CASSPGGGHSNQPQHF. CDR3 nucleotide sequence: TGTGCCAGCAGCCCCGGGGGGGGACATAGCAATCAGCCCCAGCATTTT.

The chain uses TRBV11-2 and TRBJ2-3; D is undetermined. V was pared by 0 bases and J by 3 bases, with 7 bases between. The CDR3 length is 14 residues. Germline V CDR1 and CDR2: SGHAT, FQNNGV. The CDR3 nucleotides read TGTGCCAGCAGCTTAGAGGCCTGGACAGATACGCAGTATTTT. It specifies CASSLEAWTDTQYF. The entire variable domain, with the rest obtained from reference TRBV11-2 and TRBJ2-3, is as follows: EAGVAQSPRYKIIEKRQSVAFWCNPISGHATLYWYQQILGQGPKLLIQFQNNGVVDDSQLPKDRFSAERLKGVDSTLKIQPAKLEDSAVYLCASSLEAWTDTQYFGPGTRLTVL.

The chain links TRBV14 to TRBJ2-7; 7 nucleotides agree with TRBD1. The CDR3 has 14 residues. Germline V gene sequence: CDR1 SGHDN, CDR2 FVKESK. J was trimmed by 9 bases and V by 4 bases; bases with no gene match: 12. Here the CDR3 DNA reads TGTGCCAGCAGCCCCCGGACAGGTGGAGTCGTGCAGTACTTC. Its protein product is CASSPRTGGVVQYF.

The genes are TRBV7-2 and TRBJ2-1, with D perhaps TRBD2 (6 bases). V was shortened by 5 bases and J by 3 bases, with 14 bases between the two germline ends. This CDR3 spans 15 amino acids. In germline, CDR1 is SGHTA, CDR2 FQGNSA. The CDR3 nucleotides read TGTGCCAGCAGCGAAGGGACTCGGCACTACAATGAGCAGTTCTTC. Its translation is CASSEGTRHYNEQFF. The whole variable domain, remainder taken from reference TRBV7-2 and TRBJ2-1, is GAGVSQSPSNKVTEKGKDVELRCDPISGHTALYWYRQSLGQGLEFLIYFQGNSAPDKSGLPSDRFSAERTGGSVSTLTIQRTQQEDSAVYLCASSEGTRHYNEQFFGPGTRLTVL.

The gene calls are TRBV10-1 and TRBJ1-4, with 8 bases aligning to TRBD1. Trimming removed 6 bases from V and 8 bases from J; junction bases left unmatched: 8. Germline loops: CDR1 WNHNN, CDR2 SYGVQD (reference sequence). This CDR3 has 14 residues. The CDR3 loop reads CASSPGQEGEKLFF. The CDR3, as DNA: TGCGCCAGCAGCCCGGGACAGGAAGGGGAAAAACTGTTTTTT.

V gene TRBV6-1 combines with J gene TRBJ1-2; perhaps TRBD1 as D (5 bases). Per the germline V gene, CDR1 is MNHNS and CDR2 is SASEGT. The V gene lost 4 bases and the J gene lost 5 bases, with 11 bases spanning the gap. CDR3 length: 13 amino acids. The CDR3 region is CASSVDTIYGYTF. DNA for the CDR3: TGTGCCAGCAGTGTGGACACCATATATGGCTACACCTTC.

The chain has TRBV6-6 and TRBJ2-7; TRBD1 agrees at 8 bases. The CDR3 is 13 amino acids. CDR1 and CDR2 from the germline V gene are MNHNY and SVGAGI (reference sequence). J was trimmed by 2 bases and V by 11 bases; bases with no gene match: 8. CDR3: CASVGQGPYEQYF. CDR3 DNA sequence: TGTGCCTCCGTTGGACAGGGCCCCTACGAGCAGTACTTC.

The chain is built from TRBV19 and TRBJ2-7; 7 bases are a match to TRBD2. The CDR3 consists of 16 residues. V trimming: 1 base; J trimming: 2 bases; junction bases outside the gene matches: 8. The germline gives CDR1 LNHDA, CDR2 SQIVND (reference sequence). The CDR3 loop is CASSIGGGLTTYEQYF. CDR3 coding DNA: TGTGCCAGTAGTATAGGGGGGGGACTAACCACCTACGAGCAGTACTTC.

The chain carries TRBV10-3 and TRBJ1-3; D not resolved. Per the germline V gene, CDR1 is ENHRY and CDR2 is SYGVKD. The V end lost 4 bases, the J end lost 0 bases, and 13 bases lay between the germline ends. The CDR3 length is 16 residues. The CDR3 sequence: CAISVAAELSGNTIYF. In DNA form, the CDR3 reads TGTGCCATCAGTGTGGCGGCGGAACTCTCTGGAAACACCATATATTTT.

CDR3 coding DNA: TGTGCCAGCAGCTCGGACACCTACAAGGATACGCAGTATTTT. Its protein product is CASSSDTYKDTQYF. The rearrangement joins TRBV5-4 to TRBJ2-3; D is perhaps TRBD1 (5 bases). V was clipped by 3 bases and J by 6 bases, with 14 bases between them. The germline V gene has CDR1 SGHNT and CDR2 YYREEE (reference sequence). This CDR3 has 14 amino acids.

This clone was found a few times. V is TRBV15 and J is TRBJ2-3, with D possibly being TRBD2 (6 bases). Germline CDR1 and CDR2: LNHNV and YYDKDF (reference sequence). Trimming left V 3 bases short and J 6 bases short, with 22 bases between. This CDR3 comprises 17 residues. CDR3 residues: CATSSFPRGTTQDTQYF. CDR3 DNA: TGTGCCACCAGCAGCTTCCCTCGGGGGACGACACAGGATACGCAGTATTTT. Filled out from reference TRBV15 and TRBJ2-3, the complete variable domain reads DAMVIQNPRYQVTQFGKPVTLSCSQTLNHNVMYWYQQKSSQAPKLLFHYYDKDFNNEADTPDNFQSRRPNTSFCFLDIRSPGLGDTAMYLCATSSFPRGTTQDTQYFGPGTRLTVL.

The gene calls are TRBV7-9 and TRBJ1-2, with 7 bases aligning to TRBD1. CDR3 length equals 12 residues. The trim removed 5 bases at V and 8 bases at J, leaving 5 bases unmatched. Germline lookup yields CDR1 SEHNR and CDR2 FQNEAQ (reference sequence). The CDR3 nucleotides read TGTGCCAGCAGCCCACGACAGGGCGGCTACACCTTC. Translating it yields CASSPRQGGYTF. The full variable domain, its missing parts supplied by reference TRBV7-9 and TRBJ1-2, is DTGVSQNPRHKITKRGQNVTFRCDPISEHNRLYWYRQTLGQGPEFLTYFQNEAQLEKSRLLSDRFSAERPKGSFSTLEIQRTEQGDSAMYLCASSPRQGGYTFGSGTRLTVV.

This chain links TRBV6-5 with TRBJ1-5, with TRBD1 as a possible D gene (6 bases). The CDR3 length is 13 residues. Per germline, CDR1 MNHEY and CDR2 SVGAGI. V lost 7 bases and J 0 bases, leaving 7 bases between the germline ends. The CDR3 nucleotides are TGTGCCAGCAAGACAGGTAGCAATCAGCCCCAGCATTTT. It codes for CASKTGSNQPQHF.

The rearrangement joins TRBV6-1 to TRBJ2-7, with a tentative D call TRBD1 (6 bases). Germline V gives CDR1 MNHNS, CDR2 SASEGT. Trimming pared 7 bases from V and 2 bases from J, leaving 15 bases between. This CDR3 comprises 14 residues. The CDR3 spells CASTEGGQPYEQYF. CDR3 coding DNA: TGTGCCAGCACCGAAGGAGGACAGCCCTACGAGCAGTACTTC.

This chain connects TRBV6-5 to TRBJ1-1, with TRBD1 matching 10 bases. Trimming at V came to 5 bases and at J to 9 bases, leaving 6 bases not matched to a gene. Germline lookup yields CDR1 MNHEY and CDR2 SVGAGI. This CDR3 contains 13 residues. The CDR3 spells CASSEGTGEKAFF. DNA of the CDR3: TGTGCCAGCAGTGAGGGGACAGGGGAGAAAGCTTTCTTT.

The chain uses TRBV28 and TRBJ2-7; 9 bases agree with TRBD2. Germline CDR1 is MDHEN and CDR2 is SYDVKM. V dropped 7 bases and J dropped 6; count of bases not matched to a gene: 19. The CDR3 is 17 amino acids. The CDR3 region is CASNTHGWREGLSEQYF. In nucleotides, the CDR3 is TGTGCCAGCAACACTCACGGTTGGCGGGAGGGCCTGAGCGAGCAGTACTTC.

This chain links TRBV19 with TRBJ1-6, with 9 nucleotides matching TRBD1. The V and J ends lost 4 bases and 7 bases, in that order; junction bases with no gene match: 5. Germline CDR1 is LNHDA and CDR2 is SQIVND (reference sequence). The CDR3 length is 15 residues. The CDR3 loop reads CASSTGTGLNSPLHF. The CDR3 DNA sequence: TGTGCCAGTAGTACCGGGACAGGGTTGAATTCACCCCTCCACTTT.

The rearrangement links TRBV5-1 to TRBJ2-1, with D perhaps TRBD1 (5 bases). Trimming stripped 0 bases from V and 5 bases from J, with 12 bases between. This CDR3 comprises 15 residues. The germline gives CDR1 SGHRS, CDR2 YFSETQ. The CDR3 loop is CASSLEPQGDNEQFF. The CDR3 nucleotides read TGCGCCAGCAGCTTGGAACCCCAGGGCGACAATGAGCAGTTCTTC.

This chain connects TRBV19 to TRBJ2-5; D remains unclear. Germline V gene sequence: CDR1 LNHDA, CDR2 SQIVND (reference sequence). Trimming stripped 0 bases from V and 4 bases from J, with 15 bases between. CDR3 length: 16 residues. This CDR3 is CASSIDLETLAETQYF. The CDR3 coding sequence is TGTGCCAGTAGTATAGATCTGGAGACGTTGGCAGAGACCCAGTACTTC.

The CDR3 loop is CASSVRDSTYEQYF. The CDR3 DNA sequence: TGTGCCAGCAGCGTCCGGGACAGCACCTACGAGCAGTACTTC. J is TRBJ2-7 and V is TRBV9, with TRBD1 matching over 7 bases. V lost 2 bases, J lost 2 bases, and 4 bases stayed unmatched. This CDR3 comprises 14 residues. Germline V gene sequence: CDR1 SGDLS, CDR2 YYNGEE.

The chain is built from TRBV7-3 and TRBJ1-3; D is ambiguous. Trimming took off 1 base at V and 4 bases at J, with 5 bases between the two ends. The CDR3 totals 13 residues. Germline V gene sequence: CDR1 SGHTA, CDR2 FQGTGA. The CDR3 protein is CASSLIAGNTIYF. The CDR3 nucleotides are TGTGCCAGCAGCTTAATAGCCGGAAACACCATATATTTT.

This sequence joins TRBV2 and TRBJ2-4, with D perhaps TRBD1 (6 bases). This CDR3 region has 14 residues. The germline V gene has CDR1 SNHLY and CDR2 FYNNEI. V dropped 8 bases and J dropped 2 bases, with 13 bases sitting between them. CDR3 bases: TGTGCCAGCCTTCTACAGGGTCCCAAAAACATTCAGTACTTC. Its translation: CASLLQGPKNIQYF.

This chain uses TRBV29-1 with TRBJ2-5; TRBD2 matches at 7 bases. The J call may be incorrect, as the DNA end agrees better with TRBJ2-7. CDR3 length: 13 amino acids. CDR1 is SQVTM and CDR2 is ANQGSEA in the germline V gene. The DNA of the CDR3 is TGCAGCGCGGCCAGCGGGGCCCCCCTCGAGCAGTACTTC. Protein product: CSAASGAPLEQYF.

V and J are TRBV7-8 and TRBJ2-3; 7 bases are a match to TRBD2. CDR3 length: 14 amino acids. CDR1 is SGHVS, CDR2 FQNEAQ, per germline. With V trimmed by 2 bases and J by 6 bases, 5 bases remained unmatched. The chain's CDR3 is CASSLSGGSDTQYF. The CDR3 DNA is TGTGCCAGCAGCTTAAGCGGCGGGAGCGATACGCAGTATTTT.

The V and J genes are TRBV5-5 and TRBJ1-4; unclear D gene. The CDR3 has 17 amino acids. Germline CDR1 reads SGHKS; CDR2 reads YYEKEE (reference sequence). V was shortened by 3 bases and J by 0 bases, with 15 bases between the two germline ends. CDR3 in amino acids: CASSSNPFSATNEKLFF. The CDR3 DNA is TGTGCCAGCAGCTCCAACCCCTTCAGTGCAACTAATGAAAAACTGTTTTTT. Using reference TRBV5-5 and TRBJ1-4 for the parts outside the CDR3, the full variable domain is DAGVTQSPTHLIKTRGQQVTLRCSPISGHKSVSWYQQVLGQGPQFIFQYYEKEERGRGNFPDRFSARQFPNYSSELNVNALLLGDSALYLCASSSNPFSATNEKLFFGSGTQLSVL.